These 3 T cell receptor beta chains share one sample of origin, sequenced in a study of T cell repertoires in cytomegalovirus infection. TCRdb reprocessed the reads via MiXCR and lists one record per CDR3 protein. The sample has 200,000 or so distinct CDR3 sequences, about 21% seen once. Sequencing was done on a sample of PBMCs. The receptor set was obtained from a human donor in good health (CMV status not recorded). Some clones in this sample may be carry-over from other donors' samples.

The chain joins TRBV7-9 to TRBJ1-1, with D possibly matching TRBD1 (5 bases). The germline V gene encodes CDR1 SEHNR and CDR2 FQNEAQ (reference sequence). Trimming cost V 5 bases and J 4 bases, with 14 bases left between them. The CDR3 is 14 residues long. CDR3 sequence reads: CASSPTVVRTEAFF. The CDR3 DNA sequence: TGTGCCAGCAGCCCGACAGTGGTGCGCACTGAAGCTTTCTTT.

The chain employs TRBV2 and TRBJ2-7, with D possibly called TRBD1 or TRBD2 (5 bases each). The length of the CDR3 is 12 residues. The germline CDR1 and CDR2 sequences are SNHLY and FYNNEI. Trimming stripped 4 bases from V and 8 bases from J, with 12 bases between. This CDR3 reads CASSGDRPKQYF. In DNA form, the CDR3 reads TGTGCCAGCAGTGGGGACCGACCAAAGCAGTACTTC.

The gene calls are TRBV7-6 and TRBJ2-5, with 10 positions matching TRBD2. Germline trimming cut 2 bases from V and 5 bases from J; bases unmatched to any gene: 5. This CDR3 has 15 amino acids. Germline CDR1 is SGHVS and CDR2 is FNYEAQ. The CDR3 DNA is TGTGCCAGCAGCTTACAGCGGGAGGGCCGCGAGACCCAGTACTTC. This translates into CASSLQREGRETQYF.